This T cell receptor beta chain appears in the sequencing data of a study of blood T cell repertoires in COVID-19. Across the study: The United States, Italy and Spain supplied acute and convalescent COVID-19 samples. Nucleic acid was either cDNA or gDNA, and it came from T cells, B-cell-depleted T cells, or PBMCs.

V dropped 6 bases and J dropped 4 bases, with 22 bases sitting between them. In germline, CDR1 is MDHEN, CDR2 SYDVKM. This CDR3 has 17 amino acids. How the authors handled the data: Reference gene primers were amplified, and this amplification served to estimate nucleated cell counts. The method was immunoSEQ multiplex PCR; TCRdb's version includes in-frame clones alone and lacks a portion of them. V, J and clone size are those of that table, while D and trimming were read from the DNA. This table has under 100,000 clones, around four fifths appearing once. This receptor was taken from an elderly man with active or convalescent COVID-19. Sequencing input: peripheral blood. The rearrangement joins TRBV28 to TRBJ1-5, with D possibly being TRBD1 (5 bases). The CDR3 coding sequence is TGTGCCAGCAGCCTCGACAGAATCCCCCAAATAAATCAGCCCCAGCATTTT. Translating gives CASSLDRIPQINQPQHF.